The 16 T cell receptor beta chains in this list originate from one sample, sequenced in a study of human T cells and chemical hapten exposure (dated by TCRdb to 2020 to 2022). Libraries came from RACE. The listed sequencing device is NextSeq 500. TCRdb applied fastp at Q25 and MiXCR to the public reads, then kept only in-frame beta chains. Each record represents a unique CDR3 protein, reported with the most common genes and DNA among its rows. Across this sample there are about 55,000 distinct CDR3 sequences, with approximately 9.5% seen only once. The ten top clones hold approximately 10% of the sample. The time point label on this specimen signifies: pre-sensitization, week 0. The sample's treatment or condition label is to be understood as: therapeutic diphenylcyclopropenone sensitization with weekly scalp DPC. Total RNA was extracted from unfractionated whole blood that had been collected in Tempus Blood RNA tubes.

The material was whole blood, obtained in connection with sensitization to the hapten diphenylcyclopropenone (DPC). These TCRs come from a woman between 25 and 40 years old with alopecia areata. Some clones in this sample may be carry-over from other donors' samples.

The rearrangement joins TRBV12-3 or TRBV12-4 to TRBJ2-5, with D possibly TRBD2 on 6 matching bases. V was clipped by 5 bases and J by 1 base, with 11 bases between them. The CDR3 extends over 14 amino acids. DNA for the CDR3: TGTGCCAGCAGTCGAGGGACTTGCCAAGAGACCCAGTACTTC. This gives the protein CASSRGTCQETQYF.

V gene TRBV6-2 or TRBV6-3 combines with J gene TRBJ1-6, with TRBD1 matching over 7 bases. The CDR3 is made up of 16 amino acids. J gave up 5 bases and V 5 bases, and 9 bases lay outside the gene matches. CDR1 is MNHEY and CDR2 is SVGEGT in the germline V gene. As DNA, the CDR3 is TGTGCCAGCAGTCCAGCGCCGGGACAGAATAATTCACCCCTCCACTTT. It encodes CASSPAPGQNNSPLHF.

The table lists this clonotype with many counts. This chain links TRBV6-2 or TRBV6-3 with TRBJ1-1; 8 bases match TRBD1. Germline CDR1 reads MNHEY; CDR2 reads SVGEGT. Losses at the gene ends were 4 bases for V and 6 bases for J; bases not matched to a gene: 4. CDR3 length: 13 residues. The CDR3 DNA reads as TGTGCCAGCAGTTTGACAGGGGATCCTGAAGCTTTCTTT. Translated, it gives CASSLTGDPEAFF.

The chain uses TRBV5-1 and TRBJ2-5; 9 nucleotides line up with TRBD1. The V gene's germline CDR1 is SGHRS and CDR2 YFSETQ. This CDR3 comprises 16 residues. The V segment lost 4 bases and the J segment 2 bases; nucleotides outside the gene matches: 9. CDR3 DNA sequence: TGCGCCAGCAGCCCCGGACAGGGGAACCGTCAAGAGACCCAGTACTTC. It encodes CASSPGQGNRQETQYF.

Ten or more counts support this clonotype. J is TRBJ1-6 and V is TRBV20-1; 11 nucleotides line up with TRBD1. Germline-derived CDR1 and CDR2 are DFQATT and SNEGSKA (reference sequence). Unmatched junction bases numbered 11, after V lost 3 bases and J lost 7 bases. This CDR3 spans 17 amino acids. The CDR3 protein is CSARSQGQGARNSPLHF. The CDR3 coding sequence is TGCAGTGCTAGGAGCCAAGGACAGGGGGCGCGAAATTCACCCCTCCACTTT.

This sequence joins TRBV6-8 and TRBJ2-3; TRBD2 might be the D (6 bases). The CDR3 covers 14 residues. The germline gives CDR1 MNHGY, CDR2 SAAAGT. V was pared by 7 bases and J by 2 bases, with 13 bases between. CDR3 DNA: TGTGCCAGCACCGTAAGGGAGGACACAGATACGCAGTATTTT. Translating it yields CASTVREDTDTQYF.

This sequence joins TRBV2 and TRBJ2-5, with D uncertain. Deletions cut 3 bases from V and 2 bases from J, with 10 bases between. This CDR3 contains 14 residues. Germline-derived CDR1 and CDR2 are SNHLY and FYNNEI. CDR3 loop: CASSETHGQETQYF. The CDR3 coding sequence is TGTGCCAGCAGTGAGACCCATGGACAAGAGACCCAGTACTTC.

This clonotype was seen ten or more times. The J gene is TRBJ2-3, the V gene TRBV5-6; D might be TRBD2 (6 bases). This CDR3 is 15 amino acids long. Germline V lookup: CDR1 SGHDT, CDR2 YYEEEE. V gave up 4 bases and J gave up 2 bases, with 14 bases separating them. CDR3 in DNA: TGTGCCAGCAGCCCGGGGACTGGGTACACAGATACGCAGTATTTT. Protein: CASSPGTGYTDTQYF.

The rearrangement joins TRBV12-3 or TRBV12-4 to TRBJ2-5; possible D gene TRBD1, 6 bases. The CDR3 loop spans 13 amino acids. V was shortened by 3 bases and J by 4 bases, with 9 bases between the two germline ends. The CDR3 reads CASSFGRGETQYF. As DNA, the CDR3 is TGTGCCAGCAGTTTCGGCAGGGGAGAGACCCAGTACTTC.

The V gene is TRBV7-9, the J gene TRBJ2-7, with D perhaps matching TRBD2 (5 bases). V was cut by 5 bases and J by 7 bases, with 12 bases left in between. The CDR3 has 12 residues. The germline CDR1 and CDR2 sequences are SEHNR and FQNEAQ (reference sequence). The CDR3 spells CASSPVEAEQYF. The CDR3, as DNA: TGTGCCAGCAGCCCCGTGGAGGCTGAGCAGTACTTC.

The chain couples TRBV7-2 to TRBJ1-6, with D perhaps TRBD1 (5 bases). There are 16 residues in the CDR3. Germline V gene lookup returns CDR1 SGHTA and CDR2 FQGNSA. Trimming stripped 4 bases from V and 7 bases from J, with 17 bases between. The CDR3 region has the DNA TGTGCCAGCAGCTCCGCGGGGCTATTGAGGAATTCACCCCTCCACTTT. Protein sequence: CASSSAGLLRNSPLHF.

This clonotype was observed a few times. The chain employs TRBV7-2 and TRBJ2-3, with 10 bases identical to TRBD2. V was pared by 5 bases and J by 2 bases, with 4 bases of the junction left unmatched. CDR3 size: 15 residues. The germline CDR1 and CDR2 sequences are SGHTA and FQGNSA. The CDR3 sequence is CASSKTSGHTDTQYF. The CDR3 nucleotides are TGTGCCAGCAGCAAGACTAGCGGGCACACAGATACGCAGTATTTT.

The chain recombines TRBV5-1 with TRBJ2-1; 11 bases are a match to TRBD2. The CDR3 totals 14 residues. Looked up from germline, CDR1 is SGHRS and CDR2 is YFSETQ. The J segment lost 5 bases and the V segment lost 4 bases, leaving 2 bases of the junction unmatched. CDR3 nucleotides: TGCGCCAGCAGCGGTAGCGGGGGGGACAATGAGCAGTTCTTC. Protein sequence: CASSGSGGDNEQFF.

At least ten counts were recorded for this clonotype. This chain connects TRBV7-9 to TRBJ2-1; D ambiguous. The CDR3 loop spans 13 amino acids. Trimming left V 0 bases short and J 8 bases short, with 8 bases between. The germline V gene encodes CDR1 SEHNR and CDR2 FQNEAQ (reference sequence). CDR3 sequence: CASSLASTDEQFF. The CDR3 nucleotides are TGTGCCAGCAGCTTAGCATCCACAGATGAGCAGTTCTTC.

DNA for the CDR3: TGCGCCAGCAGCCAAGACCACGGTCAGCCCCAGCATTTT. Residues: CASSQDHGQPQHF. The chain joins TRBV4-3 to TRBJ1-5; D ambiguous. The CDR3 spans 13 residues. Germline CDR1 and CDR2: LGHNA and YSLEER. V lost 0 bases to trimming and J lost 6 bases, with 6 bases between them.

The genes are TRBV3-1 and TRBJ2-7; D gene unclear. The V and J ends lost 4 bases and 3 bases respectively, with 13 bases between them. The germline V gene encodes CDR1 LGHDT and CDR2 YNNKEL (reference sequence). The CDR3 loop spans 14 amino acids. The DNA for the CDR3 is TGTGCCAGCAGCCTTTCCCGTAGAGACTACGAGCAGTACTTC. This codes for CASSLSRRDYEQYF.